The T cell receptor beta chain described here comes from a study of CD8 T cells in Susac syndrome. Broader study findings: TCR sequencing and HLA analysis covered a relatively small number of individuals.

It was negative isolation that provided the CD8+ and CD4+ T cells, whereas TEMRA cells were enriched by FACS. Worth noting for this clonotype: Antigen: not known.

Reverse transcription used about 0.45 to 1 ug RNA and random hexamers. TCRdb processed the immunoSEQ multiplex PCR reads anew with MiXCR; each CDR3 protein has one entry. This table holds about 110,000 distinct CDR3 sequences, roughly 97% found once. The CDR3 is 15 residues long. V lost 4 bases to trimming and J lost 7 bases; unmatched junction nucleotides: 8. Germline V gives CDR1 LGHNA, CDR2 YNFKEQ. The origin of this receptor is a human donor in good health. The sample was CD4+ T cells from PBMCs. The genes are TRBV4-2 and TRBJ2-1; TRBD1 matches 9 bases. The CDR3 DNA follows: TGTGCCAGCAGCCGTCCCGGGACAGGGTGGAATGAGCAGTTCTTC. It translates to CASSRPGTGWNEQFF.